The 12 T cell receptor beta chains in this list originate from one sample, sequenced in a study of T cell repertoires in cytomegalovirus infection. These receptors have no identified antigens. TCRdb re-derived calls from the reads in MiXCR, one entry per CDR3 protein. The sample lists roughly 80,000 distinct CDR3 sequences; about 37% were seen once. The source was CD8+ T cells from cultured PBMCs, collected from culture after CMV antigen stimulation. These receptor sequences come from a human donor in good health (CMV status not recorded). Some clones in this sample may be carry-over from other donors' samples.

The rearrangement uses TRBV6-2 or TRBV6-3 and TRBJ1-5, with D uncertain. The CDR3 is 12 residues long. Trimming left V 0 bases short and J 6 bases short, with 3 bases between. Germline lookup yields CDR1 MNHEY and CDR2 SVGEGT. The CDR3 spells CASSYSGQPQHF. The CDR3 DNA reads TGTGCCAGCAGTTACTCGGGTCAGCCCCAGCATTTT.

Only a few counts were recorded for this clonotype. This chain joins TRBV19 and TRBJ2-7; perhaps TRBD2 as D (5 bases). Germline V gene sequence: CDR1 LNHDA, CDR2 SQIVND (reference sequence). Trimming stripped 10 bases from V and 0 bases from J, with 19 bases between. This CDR3 comprises 15 residues. Written as DNA, the CDR3 is TGTGCCACTGAAGGGCGGGTAGGTCTCTCCTACGAGCAGTACTTC. Translated: CATEGRVGLSYEQYF.

The table lists this clonotype with many counts. The rearrangement joins TRBV7-2 to TRBJ2-1, with D possibly being TRBD1 or TRBD2 (6 bases each). The germline V gene has CDR1 SGHTA and CDR2 FQGNSA. The V gene lost 0 bases and the J gene lost 7 bases, with 10 bases spanning the gap. The CDR3 loop spans 14 amino acids. The CDR3 loop reads CASSLAGGGNEQFF. The CDR3 DNA sequence: TGTGCCAGCAGCTTAGCGGGGGGCGGGAATGAGCAGTTCTTC. The variable domain in full, with the rest retrieved from reference TRBV7-2 and TRBJ2-1, is GAGVSQSPSNKVTEKGKDVELRCDPISGHTALYWYRQSLGQGLEFLIYFQGNSAPDKSGLPSDRFSAERTGGSVSTLTIQRTQQEDSAVYLCASSLAGGGNEQFFGPGTRLTVL.

This clonotype was recorded many times. This chain uses TRBV7-2 with TRBJ1-1; tentatively, D is TRBD1 (6 bases). Germline loops: CDR1 SGHTA, CDR2 FQGNSA. V lost 3 bases and J lost 1, with 15 bases in between. The CDR3 loop spans 16 amino acids. For the CDR3, the DNA is TGTGCCAGCAGCTTCCCCCCGGGACATCCGAACACTGAAGCTTTCTTT. Encoded protein: CASSFPPGHPNTEAFF.

The V gene is TRBV2, the J gene TRBJ2-7, with TRBD1 matching over 7 bases. The CDR3 runs to 13 residues. Germline CDR1 reads SNHLY; CDR2 reads FYNNEI. The trim removed 7 bases at V and 3 bases at J, leaving 6 bases unmatched. The DNA for the CDR3 is TGTGCCAGCAATACGGGACAGCTCTACGAGCAGTACTTC. It is translated as CASNTGQLYEQYF.

This sequence joins TRBV27 and TRBJ2-7; TRBD1 matches 9 bases. CDR3 length: 19 amino acids. Germline CDR1 MNHEY, CDR2 SMNVEV (reference sequence). V shed 4 bases and J 3 bases; nucleotides not matched to a gene: 19. DNA for the CDR3: TGTGCCAGCAGTTCAACCGCGCATACATGGGACAGGGAAATCTACGAGCAGTACTTC. Protein: CASSSTAHTWDREIYEQYF.

The rearrangement joins TRBV5-6 to TRBJ2-7; a possible D gene is TRBD1 (6 bases). V was cut by 4 bases and J by 6 bases, with 41 bases left in between. The CDR3 runs to 22 residues. The germline V gene has CDR1 SGHDT and CDR2 YYEEEE. In DNA, the CDR3 is TGTGCCAGCAGCCCCTACAGAATACTCGGCCCGCGACAGACAGGACCGATCCGCGAGCAGTACTTC. Translation gives CASSPYRILGPRQTGPIREQYF.

This clonotype was counted many times. V gene TRBV6-6 combines with J gene TRBJ2-1; D unresolved. The V gene's germline CDR1 is MNHNY and CDR2 SVGAGI (reference sequence). V was shortened by 1 base and J by 4 bases, with 11 bases between the two germline ends. The CDR3 totals 15 residues. Here the CDR3 DNA reads TGTGCCAGCAGTTACTTCACGGGCGGATACAATGAGCAGTTCTTC. Its translation: CASSYFTGGYNEQFF.

This clonotype has only one observation. This chain links TRBV29-1 with TRBJ1-5; D is undetermined. The V end lost 5 bases, the J end lost 3 bases, and 8 bases lay between the germline ends. The CDR3 has 12 residues. Germline V gene data show CDR1 as SQVTM and CDR2 as ANQGSEA. The CDR3 reads CSVREANQPQHF. CDR3 bases: TGCAGCGTTCGGGAAGCCAATCAGCCCCAGCATTTT.

The gene calls are TRBV4-1 and TRBJ2-1; 8 bases line up with TRBD2. The J segment lost 8 bases and the V segment lost 0 bases, leaving 15 bases of the junction unmatched. Germline V gives CDR1 MGHRA, CDR2 YSYEKL. This CDR3 region has 18 residues. The CDR3 protein is CASSQEDQRGPEEDEQFF. In DNA, the CDR3 is TGCGCCAGCAGCCAAGAAGATCAGCGGGGGCCAGAAGAGGATGAGCAGTTCTTC.

This clonotype was counted between two and nine times. The chain couples TRBV5-6 to TRBJ2-7, with TRBD1 matching 7 bases. V was pared by 4 bases and J by 3 bases, with 4 bases of the junction left unmatched. The V gene's germline CDR1 is SGHDT and CDR2 YYEEEE. The CDR3 covers 13 residues. This chain's CDR3 is CASSIGTVYEQYF. The DNA for the CDR3 is TGTGCCAGCAGCATCGGGACAGTCTACGAGCAGTACTTC.

The genes are TRBV5-6 and TRBJ2-1; D not resolved. Germline V gene data show CDR1 as SGHDT and CDR2 as YYEEEE. The CDR3 runs to 14 residues. V was cut by 1 base and J by 8 bases, with 13 bases left in between. CDR3 region: CASSLSDLWYEQFF. The CDR3 DNA reads as TGTGCCAGCAGCTTGAGTGACCTTTGGTATGAGCAGTTCTTC.